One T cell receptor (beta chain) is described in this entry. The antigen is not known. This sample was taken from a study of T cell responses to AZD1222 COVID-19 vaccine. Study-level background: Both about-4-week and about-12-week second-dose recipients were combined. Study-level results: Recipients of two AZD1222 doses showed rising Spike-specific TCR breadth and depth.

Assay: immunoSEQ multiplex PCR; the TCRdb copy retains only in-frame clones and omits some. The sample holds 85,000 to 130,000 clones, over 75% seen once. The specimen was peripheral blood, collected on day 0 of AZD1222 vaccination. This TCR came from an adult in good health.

In DNA form, the CDR3 reads TGTGCCAGCAGCGCACATCAGGGGTCCGGAATGAACACTGAAGCTTTCTTT. This codes for CASSAHQGSGMNTEAFF. The chain uses TRBV9 and TRBJ1-1, with D perhaps matching TRBD1 (6 bases). The CDR3 contains 17 residues. Germline V gene sequence: CDR1 SGDLS, CDR2 YYNGEE. Trimming shortened V by 3 bases and J by 0 bases, and 18 bases separated the two germline ends.